The rows below give T cell receptor beta chains drawn from one sample of a study of cytomegalovirus exposure and HLA in healthy donors. The data were produced by immunoSEQ multiplex PCR, yet TCRdb's version contains in-frame clones alone and is incomplete. The sample carries 90,000 to 120,000 clones, approximately 79% recorded once. Sequences were obtained from PBMCs. The origin of the receptors is a man younger than 35 in good health and CMV-seronegative. Both conserved end residues are part of each CDR3. Each record gives: clone size, V gene, CDR3 length, J gene, D gene, CDR3 protein, CDR3 DNA. D genes are given only for firm matches. Rows give clone size only sometimes, using once, few, many, or a class for an expanded clone.

NA	TRBV7-3	14	TRBJ2-7	TRBD2	CASSFAGGINEQYF	TGTGCCAGCAGCTTCGCCGGGGGGATCAACGAGCAGTACTTC
NA	TRBV5-1	16	TRBJ2-1	TRBD1	CASSLDRGKSYNEQFF	TGCGCCAGCAGCTTAGACAGGGGGAAATCCTACAATGAGCAGTTCTTC
NA	TRBV5-1	15	TRBJ1-4	NA	CASSLGVKGPFELFF	TGCGCCAGCAGCTTGGGAGTCAAGGGGCCTTTCGAACTGTTTTTT
NA	TRBV19	13	TRBJ2-3	TRBD1	CASRPTGADTQYF	TGTGCCAGTAGACCAACAGGGGCAGATACGCAGTATTTT
NA	TRBV7-3	14	TRBJ1-2	NA	CASSLRAGLDGYTF	TGTGCCAGCAGCTTACGGGCAGGGCTCGATGGCTACACCTTC
NA	TRBV19	14	TRBJ2-5	NA	CASTPRGGLETQYF	TGTGCCAGTACCCCCAGGGGCGGGTTGGAGACCCAGTACTTC
once	TRBV7-2	15	TRBJ2-3	NA	CASSLMVGGLDTQYF	TGTGCCAGCAGCTTAATGGTGGGGGGATTAGATACGCAGTATTTT
NA	TRBV10-2	15	TRBJ2-5	NA	CASSENIGLSKTQYF	TGCGCCAGCAGTGAGAATATCGGACTAAGCAAGACCCAGTACTTC
NA	TRBV9	14	TRBJ2-3	NA	CASSGGHVTDTQYF	TGTGCCAGCAGCGGGGGACACGTCACAGATACGCAGTATTTT
NA	TRBV20-1	11	TRBJ2-7	TRBD1	CSATTGGEQYF	TGCAGTGCTACGACAGGGGGCGAGCAGTACTTC
once	TRBV7-6	14	TRBJ1-4	TRBD1	CASSLGQGGEKLFF	TGTGCCAGCAGCTTGGGACAGGGAGGTGAAAAACTGTTTTTT
NA	TRBV19	16	TRBJ1-5	TRBD1	CASSIVGQGGRQPQHF	TGTGCCAGTAGTATAGTCGGACAGGGAGGTCGTCAGCCCCAGCATTTT
NA	TRBV19	19	TRBJ2-1	TRBD1	CASSNRGQGPTLSYNEQFF	TGTGCCAGTAGTAACCGAGGACAGGGGCCGACTCTCTCCTACAATGAGCAGTTCTTC
few	TRBV7-2	15	TRBJ2-7	TRBD2	CASSLTSGGSYEQYF	TGTGCCAGCAGCTTGACTAGCGGGGGTTCCTACGAGCAGTACTTC
NA	TRBV7-7	14	TRBJ2-3	TRBD2	CASAEVAGAQAQYF	TGTGCCAGCGCTGAAGTAGCGGGGGCTCAGGCGCAGTATTTT
few	TRBV27	14	TRBJ1-2	NA	CASSLKVGVYGYTF	TGTGCCAGCAGTTTAAAGGTCGGAGTCTATGGCTACACCTTC
few	TRBV4-2	15	TRBJ2-7	NA	CASSQRTCCSYEQYF	TGTGCCAGCAGCCAAAGGACTTGCTGCTCCTACGAGCAGTACTTC
NA	TRBV28	14	TRBJ2-3	TRBD1	CASSPDRAADTQYF	TGTGCCAGCAGCCCGGACAGGGCAGCAGATACGCAGTATTTT
NA	TRBV7-9	11	TRBJ1-2	NA	CASSLILSVTF	TGTGCCAGCAGCTTAATATTATCTGTCACCTTC
NA	TRBV19	17	TRBJ1-5	TRBD1	CASSGPRGRGSNQPQHF	TGTGCCAGTAGTGGCCCCAGGGGGCGCGGGAGCAATCAGCCCCAGCATTTT
NA	TRBV11-1	15	TRBJ2-7	TRBD1	CASSSMDRGDYEQYF	TGTGCCAGCAGCTCGATGGACAGGGGTGACTACGAGCAGTACTTC
NA	TRBV10-3	10	TRBJ2-1	TRBD1	CAGQGNEQFF	TGTGCGGGACAGGGCAATGAGCAGTTCTTC
NA	TRBV7-9	17	TRBJ1-4	TRBD1	CASSRWGTGWTNEKLFF	TGTGCCAGCAGCCGCTGGGGGACAGGGTGGACGAATGAAAAACTGTTTTTT
NA	TRBV7-6	14	TRBJ1-5	NA	CASSLAGAGQPQHF	TGTGCCAGCAGCTTAGCAGGGGCTGGACAGCCCCAGCATTTT
medium-sized	TRBV15	16	TRBJ2-6	TRBD1	CATSSYRGSGANVLTF	TGTGCCACCAGCAGCTACAGGGGGTCTGGGGCCAACGTCCTGACTTTC
few	TRBV19	14	TRBJ2-5	TRBD1	CASRKTGGRETQYF	TGTGCCAGTAGGAAAACAGGGGGCCGAGAGACCCAGTACTTC
NA	TRBV6-6	14	TRBJ2-7	TRBD1	CASSLRGQGYEQYF	TGTGCCAGCAGTTTAAGAGGACAGGGCTACGAGCAGTACTTC
NA	TRBV10-3	15	TRBJ2-5	TRBD2	CAIKPVAGAGETQYF	TGTGCCATCAAGCCTGTAGCGGGGGCGGGGGAGACCCAGTACTTC
NA	TRBV5-1	15	TRBJ2-1	TRBD1	CASSPGQASYNEQFF	TGCGCCAGCAGCCCCGGACAGGCCTCCTACAATGAGCAGTTCTTC
once	TRBV7-8	15	TRBJ2-7	NA	CASSPEARGEYEQYF	TGTGCCAGCAGCCCGGAGGCCAGGGGAGAGTACGAGCAGTACTTC
NA	TRBV7-8	18	TRBJ1-3	NA	CASSLVALGRIAGNTIYF	TGTGCCAGCAGCTTAGTCGCGCTGGGGAGAATAGCTGGAAACACCATATATTTT
large	TRBV9	12	TRBJ2-2	NA	CASSAPSGELFF	TGTGCCAGCAGCGCTCCGTCCGGGGAGCTGTTTTTT
NA	TRBV29-1	11	TRBJ1-2	NA	CSTGSNYGYTF	TGCAGCACAGGGTCTAACTATGGCTACACCTTC
NA	TRBV27	14	TRBJ2-1	NA	CASSQSGVYNEQFF	TGTGCCAGCAGTCAGTCCGGGGTTTACAATGAGCAGTTCTTC
NA	TRBV6-5	15	TRBJ2-7	TRBD1	CASWPRDRVGNEQYF	TGTGCCAGCTGGCCCAGGGACAGGGTCGGTAACGAGCAGTACTTC
NA	TRBV19	16	TRBJ2-7	NA	CASSIYSNKLRYEQYF	TGTGCCAGTAGTATCTACAGTAATAAGCTTCGCTACGAGCAGTACTTC
NA	TRBV5-1	14	TRBJ1-1	NA	CASSNGQPNTEAFF	TGCGCCAGCAGCAACGGACAGCCGAACACTGAAGCTTTCTTT
NA	TRBV10-3	13	TRBJ1-5	NA	CAISDGGNQPQHF	TGTGCCATCAGTGACGGAGGCAATCAGCCCCAGCATTTT
NA	TRBV2	11	TRBJ2-1	NA	CASSLGAEQFF	TGTGCCAGCAGTCTAGGCGCTGAGCAGTTCTTC